This passage covers 17 T cell receptor beta chains from one sample sequenced in a study of control samples from healthy donors and cancer patients. Data came from immunoSEQ multiplex PCR; TCRdb stores just in-frame clones and leaves some out. The table has 150,000 to 200,000 clones, approximately 92% seen once. Sequencing was performed on blood. These receptors came from a woman aged 35 to 49 in good health.

This chain's CDR3 is CASRPGLAGTGELFF. DNA for the CDR3: TGTGCCAGCAGGCCCGGACTAGCGGGCACCGGGGAGCTGTTTTTT. The gene calls are TRBV6-5 and TRBJ2-2; 11 nucleotides align to TRBD2. The CDR3 has 15 residues. CDR1 and CDR2 (germline): MNHEY, SVGAGI. J gave up 4 bases and V 6 bases, and 4 bases lay outside the gene matches.

DNA for the CDR3: TGTGCCAGCAGCCCAGGGGACAACTCTGGAAACACCATATATTTT. Its protein product is CASSPGDNSGNTIYF. The V and J genes are TRBV9 and TRBJ1-3; a possible D gene is TRBD1 (6 bases). The CDR3 has 15 residues. V lost 4 bases and J lost 0, with 11 bases in between. Germline-derived CDR1 and CDR2 are SGDLS and YYNGEE. Based on the CDR3 plus reference TRBV9 and TRBJ1-3, the full variable domain is DSGVTQTPKHLITATGQRVTLRCSPRSGDLSVYWYQQSLDQGLQFLIQYYNGEERAKGNILERFSAQQFPDLHSELNLSSLELGDSALYFCASSPGDNSGNTIYFGEGSWLTVV.

The rearrangement joins TRBV3-1 (or the pseudogene TRBV3-2) to TRBJ1-1, with 10 bases identical to TRBD1. There are 16 residues in the CDR3. The V and J ends lost 3 bases and 4 bases, in that order; junction bases with no gene match: 8. In germline, CDR1 is LGHDT, CDR2 YNNKEL (reference sequence). Here the CDR3 reads CASSHTDRGQGTEAFF. Here the CDR3 DNA reads TGTGCCAGCAGCCACACTGACAGGGGGCAGGGCACTGAAGCTTTCTTT.

The V and J genes are TRBV10-1 and TRBJ1-1, with D unresolved. The V gene lost 6 bases and the J gene lost 5 bases, with 13 bases spanning the gap. CDR3 size: 13 residues. Per the germline V gene, CDR1 is WNHNN and CDR2 is SYGVQD (reference sequence). CDR3 sequence (DNA): TGCGCCAGCAGCCTCAGGAGCGAGACTGAAGCTTTCTTT. It yields the protein CASSLRSETEAFF.

This clone was observed a single time. The chain carries TRBV12-3 or TRBV12-4 and TRBJ1-2; D is uncertain. CDR3 size: 12 residues. V was cut by 6 bases and J by 4 bases, with 9 bases left in between. In DNA form, the CDR3 reads TGTGCCAGCAGCTCGACCGGCTATGGCTACACCTTC. This gives the protein CASSSTGYGYTF.

The chain employs TRBV4-2 and TRBJ2-2; 10 bases map to TRBD2. The V gene end was trimmed by 3 bases and the J gene end by 4 bases; junction bases not matched to a gene: 5. The CDR3 is 16 residues long. Germline values: CDR1 LGHNA, CDR2 YNFKEQ. DNA for the CDR3: TGTGCCAGCAGCCATACTAGCGGGACCTTCACCGGGGAGCTGTTTTTT. As protein: CASSHTSGTFTGELFF.

V gene TRBV19 combines with J gene TRBJ1-1; a possible D gene is TRBD1 (6 bases). The CDR3 runs to 13 residues. The V gene's germline CDR1 is LNHDA and CDR2 SQIVND (reference sequence). V shed 5 bases and J shed 3 bases, with 10 bases lying between them. The CDR3 reads CASSQTGYTEAFF. CDR3 in DNA: TGTGCCAGTAGTCAGACAGGATACACTGAAGCTTTCTTT.

This chain links TRBV5-6 with TRBJ1-1; no definite D call. The CDR3 has 11 amino acids. The V end lost 0 bases, the J end lost 4 bases, and 1 base lay between the germline ends. Germline-derived CDR1 and CDR2 are SGHDT and YYEEEE. CDR3 sequence reads: CASSLVTEAFF. CDR3 in DNA: TGTGCCAGCAGCTTGGTCACTGAAGCTTTCTTT. The whole variable domain, remainder taken from reference TRBV5-6 and TRBJ1-1, is DAGVTQSPTHLIKTRGQQVTLRCSPKSGHDTVSWYQQALGQGPQFIFQYYEEEERQRGNFPDRFSGHQFPNYSSELNVNALLLGDSALYLCASSLVTEAFFGQGTRLTVV.

This clone is a singleton in its sample. The chain is built from TRBV18 and TRBJ1-6; D might be TRBD1 (5 bases). Germline CDR1 is KGHSH and CDR2 is LQKENI. The V gene lost 6 bases and the J gene lost 9 bases, with 18 bases spanning the gap. The CDR3 has 15 amino acids. The CDR3 is CASSLGGPQGSPLHF. The CDR3 DNA is TGTGCCAGCTCGTTGGGCGGGCCTCAGGGTTCACCCCTCCACTTT.

CDR3 sequence (DNA): TGTGCCAGTAGTTTTGGCGGGGGATGGTTGGATGAGCAGTTCTTC. Its protein is CASSFGGGWLDEQFF. The chain recombines TRBV19 with TRBJ2-1; 7 bases line up with TRBD2. The germline V gene has CDR1 LNHDA and CDR2 SQIVND (reference sequence). The CDR3 totals 15 residues. The V gene end was trimmed by 5 bases and the J gene end by 8 bases; junction bases not matched to a gene: 12.

The chain uses TRBV3-1 (or the pseudogene TRBV3-2) and TRBJ2-3, with D possibly TRBD1 on 6 matching bases. CDR1 and CDR2 (germline): LGHDT, YNNKEL (reference sequence). The CDR3 extends over 14 amino acids. Trimming took 4 bases from V and 1 from J, leaving 9 bases between them. The CDR3 DNA is TGTGCCAGCAGCCCAAGGACAGGCACAGATACGCAGTATTTT. Protein product: CASSPRTGTDTQYF.

The rearrangement uses TRBV2 and TRBJ1-5; D ambiguous. This CDR3 is built from 13 residues. Between the trimmed V and J ends, which lost 8 bases and 4 bases, there was a span of 12 bases. CDR1 is SNHLY, CDR2 FYNNEI, per germline. CDR3 sequence reads: CASRPDGNQPQHF. DNA of the CDR3: TGTGCCAGCCGACCAGATGGGAATCAGCCCCAGCATTTT.

The genes are TRBV28 and TRBJ1-6, with D possibly matching TRBD1 (5 bases). The CDR3 sequence is 14 residues long. The germline V gene encodes CDR1 MDHEN and CDR2 SYDVKM. V lost 10 bases and J lost 6, with 16 bases in between. The CDR3 bases are TGTGCCACCTCCTGGGGGGGTACTAATTCACCCCTCCACTTT. Translation: CATSWGGTNSPLHF.

The chain is built from TRBV6-6 and TRBJ2-5; D gene unclear. Deletions cut 6 bases from V and 1 base from J, with 12 bases between. Germline V CDR1 and CDR2: MNHNY, SVGAGI (reference sequence). The CDR3 sequence is 14 residues long. In DNA, the CDR3 is TGTGCCAGCAGGAGAGTACACCTCCAAGAGACCCAGTACTTC. Translated: CASRRVHLQETQYF.

CDR3 protein: CASSFPSGGSTDTQYF. The CDR3 DNA reads as TGTGCCAGCAGCTTCCCTAGCGGGGGGAGCACAGATACGCAGTATTTT. The chain combines TRBV5-4 with TRBJ2-3, with 11 bases that match TRBD2. V lost 2 bases to trimming and J lost 0 bases; unmatched junction nucleotides: 2. Germline V gene sequence: CDR1 SGHNT, CDR2 YYREEE (reference sequence). This CDR3 spans 16 amino acids.

The chain is built from TRBV7-8 and TRBJ1-5; D gene uncertain. V lost 5 bases and J lost 5, with 10 bases in between. This CDR3 spans 13 amino acids. Germline V gene lookup returns CDR1 SGHVS and CDR2 FQNEAQ. CDR3 residues: CASSKNLDQPQHF. The CDR3 DNA sequence: TGTGCCAGCAGCAAAAATCTGGATCAGCCCCAGCATTTT.

The genes are TRBV11-2 and TRBJ1-5; D possibly corresponds to TRBD1 (6 bases). Germline V gene sequence: CDR1 SGHAT, CDR2 FQNNGV. Trimming pared 3 bases from V and 2 bases from J, leaving 8 bases between. The CDR3 is 14 amino acids. The CDR3, as DNA: TGTGCCAGCAGCTTCGCAGGGGGCAATCAGCCCCAGCATTTT. Its translation: CASSFAGGNQPQHF.